This passage covers 13 T cell receptor beta chains from one sample sequenced in a study of Graves' ophthalmopathy and Graves' hyperthyroidism. Amplification from RNA transcripts yielded the TCR beta CDR3 regions. HTBI primers were employed in first-round RT-PCR, then a second-round multiplex PCR followed. Each CDR3 protein gets one entry after TCRdb re-called the multiplex PCR reads with MiXCR. This table has over a million distinct CDR3 sequences, less than 45% appearing once. Sample: peripheral blood or thyroid tissue (not recorded which). The source of these receptors is an adult man with Graves' hyperthyroidism.

A few counts support this clonotype. A much larger clone is a single base away; this may be a read error. The genes are TRBV2 and TRBJ1-1, with D hard to call. Trimming cost V 4 bases and J 4 bases, with 13 bases left between them. In germline, CDR1 is SNHLY, CDR2 FYNNEI. This CDR3 has 14 amino acids. Written as DNA, the CDR3 is TGTGCCAGCAGTGGGACGGCACTGGGCACTGAAGCTTTCTTT. Its protein is CASSGTALGTEAFF.

The chain is built from TRBV5-4 and TRBJ2-7, with a weak D call TRBD1 (6 bases). This CDR3 comprises 15 residues. The V gene lost 1 base and the J gene lost 2 bases, with 13 bases spanning the gap. Germline V lookup: CDR1 SGHNT, CDR2 YYREEE (reference sequence). The CDR3 DNA sequence: TGTGCCAGCAGCTTGAGGACGACAGGCCCCTACGAGCAGTACTTC. Its translation is CASSLRTTGPYEQYF.

The CDR3 protein is CASSYGVVRGQETQYF. DNA for the CDR3: TGTGCCAGCAGTTACGGCGTTGTCAGGGGCCAAGAGACCCAGTACTTC. The genes are TRBV6-5 and TRBJ2-5; possible D gene TRBD1, 6 bases. The V gene lost 2 bases and the J gene lost 1 base, with 14 bases spanning the gap. CDR3 size: 16 residues. Germline V gene lookup returns CDR1 MNHEY and CDR2 SVGAGI.

This chain uses TRBV28 with TRBJ2-6; D not certain. There are 15 residues in the CDR3. Germline V gene lookup returns CDR1 MDHEN and CDR2 SYDVKM. The ends were cut back, 6 bases at V and 0 bases at J, with 9 bases in the middle. Here the CDR3 DNA reads TGTGCCAGCAGACCTGAGCACTCTGGGGCCAACGTCCTGACTTTC. This codes for CASRPEHSGANVLTF.

In its sample, this clonotype was seen many times. The chain employs TRBV7-9 and TRBJ2-5, with D uncertain. V lost 4 bases to trimming and J lost 2 bases, with 11 bases between them. The CDR3 covers 14 residues. CDR1 is SEHNR and CDR2 is FQNEAQ in the germline V gene (reference sequence). CDR3 sequence (DNA): TGTGCCAGCAGCTCCATACCCCCTCAAGAGACCCAGTACTTC. The encoded protein is CASSSIPPQETQYF. The full variable domain, rest sourced from reference TRBV7-9 and TRBJ2-5, is DTGVSQNPRHKITKRGQNVTFRCDPISEHNRLYWYRQTLGQGPEFLTYFQNEAQLEKSRLLSDRFSAERPKGSFSTLEIQRTEQGDSAMYLCASSSIPPQETQYFGPGTRLLVL.

The chain is built from TRBV7-8 and TRBJ1-2; D call uncertain. The CDR3 is made up of 14 amino acids. Trimming took off 2 bases at V and 8 bases at J, with 15 bases between the two ends. CDR1 is SGHVS and CDR2 is FQNEAQ in the germline V gene. CDR3 sequence reads: CASSLNKASGGYTF. As DNA, the CDR3 is TGTGCCAGCAGCTTAAACAAAGCATCCGGGGGCTACACCTTC.

A single count supports this clonotype. The rearrangement uses TRBV2 and TRBJ2-5; 7 bases agree with TRBD1. This CDR3 region has 15 residues. Trimming cost V 6 bases and J 5 bases; bases outside gene matches: 12. The germline CDR1 and CDR2 sequences are SNHLY and FYNNEI. Here the CDR3 DNA reads TGTGCCAGCAGCGCCAGAGGGACAGAGTTGGAGACCCAGTACTTC. As protein: CASSARGTELETQYF.

This rearrangement joins TRBV20-1 to TRBJ1-4, with unresolved D. Per germline, CDR1 DFQATT and CDR2 SNEGSKA (reference sequence). V was shortened by 2 bases and J by 5 bases, with 18 bases between the two germline ends. The CDR3 extends over 16 amino acids. CDR3 sequence (DNA): TGCAGTGCTAGAAAGTCCCCGAGACTAGTAAATGAAAAACTGTTTTTT. Translation: CSARKSPRLVNEKLFF.

The chain uses TRBV29-1 and TRBJ1-5; 10 positions agree with TRBD1. Germline lookup yields CDR1 SQVTM and CDR2 ANQGSEA. Trimming cost V 7 bases and J 4 bases; bases outside gene matches: 4. The CDR3 spans 13 residues. As DNA, the CDR3 is TGCAGCGACGGGACAGGGGCGAATCAGCCCCAGCATTTT. It codes for CSDGTGANQPQHF.

This clonotype was counted between two and nine times. J is TRBJ1-2 and V is TRBV7-9; D perhaps matches TRBD1 (6 bases). Germline loops: CDR1 SEHNR, CDR2 FQNEAQ (reference sequence). Between the trimmed V and J ends, which lost 6 bases and 6 bases, there was a span of 23 bases. This CDR3 contains 16 residues. The DNA for the CDR3 is TGTGCCAGCAGTTACTCACCCGGGGCAGGGGATCATGGCTACACCTTC. Protein: CASSYSPGAGDHGYTF.

This clonotype turned up a few times. The gene calls are TRBV2 and TRBJ1-5; D is ambiguous. V shed 6 bases and J shed 5 bases, with 11 bases lying between them. The CDR3 sequence is 13 residues long. Germline V CDR1 and CDR2: SNHLY, FYNNEI. The CDR3 reads CASSGRRDQPQHF. In nucleotides, the CDR3 is TGTGCCAGCAGCGGACGGAGGGATCAGCCCCAGCATTTT.

This clonotype was detected a few times. At one boundary the junction diverges from the germline segment, which might be a read error. The genes are TRBV7-9 and TRBJ2-5, with a weak D call TRBD1 (6 bases). CDR3 length: 14 amino acids. Germline values: CDR1 SEHNR, CDR2 FQNEAQ (reference sequence). The chain's CDR3 is CASSLGPQTGSRIF. CDR3 coding DNA: TGTGCCAGCAGCTTAGGACCCCAAACAGGGAGCCGTATCTTC.

This clonotype has more than one count but fewer than ten. This may be a read error, as it is one base from a much larger clone. The chain's CDR3 is CASSPGAGHQPQHF. CDR3 coding DNA: TGTGCCAGCAGCCCAGGGGCAGGGCATCAGCCCCAGCATTTT. The chain joins TRBV11-2 to TRBJ1-5; tentative D call: TRBD1 (6 bases). This CDR3 comprises 14 residues. The V end lost 5 bases, the J end lost 5 bases, and 13 bases lay between the germline ends. Per germline, CDR1 SGHAT and CDR2 FQNNGV.